The 4 T cell receptor beta chains given below trace back to one sample, sequenced in a study of T cells in Graves' hyperthyroidism and ophthalmopathy. TCR beta CDR3 regions were amplified from RNA transcripts. When the TCR CDR3 underwent first-round RT-PCR, the HTBI primer set was used. TCRdb reprocessed the multiplex PCR reads with MiXCR, giving one entry per CDR3 protein. The sample contains hundreds of thousands of distinct CDR3 sequences, about 15% of which appear only once. The sample consisted of blood. These receptor sequences come from a woman aged 30 to 39 with Graves' hyperthyroidism that later progressed to Graves' ophthalmopathy.

This clonotype was detected ten times or more. The J gene is TRBJ2-7, the V gene TRBV27; 10 nucleotides match TRBD1. The CDR3 sequence is 14 residues long. Per germline, CDR1 MNHEY and CDR2 SMNVEV (reference sequence). V dropped 3 bases and J dropped 2; count of bases not matched to a gene: 1. Written as DNA, the CDR3 is TGTGCCAGCAGTTTCGGGACAGGGGCCTACGAGCAGTACTTC. It is translated as CASSFGTGAYEQYF.

This clonotype was seen repeatedly, ten times or more. The chain recombines TRBV12-3 or TRBV12-4 with TRBJ1-2; D may be TRBD1 (6 bases). Trimming stripped 5 bases from V and 0 bases from J, with 13 bases between. This CDR3 has 15 amino acids. CDR3 amino acids: CASSPGRGANYGYTF. The CDR3 nucleotides are TGTGCCAGCAGTCCTGGCAGGGGAGCTAACTATGGCTACACCTTC.

This clonotype was found a few times. V gene TRBV24-1 combines with J gene TRBJ2-2, with D hard to call. This CDR3 contains 12 residues. Trimming took off 4 bases at V and 6 bases at J, with 5 bases between the two ends. Germline CDR1 and CDR2: KGHDR and SFDVKD. In DNA form, the CDR3 reads TGTGCCACCAGTGACCCCTCCGGGGAGCTGTTTTTT. Translated: CATSDPSGELFF.

This chain uses TRBV25-1 with TRBJ1-1; 7 bases agree with TRBD1. The CDR3 runs 15 residues. Germline loops: CDR1 MGHDK, CDR2 SYGVNS. V shed 5 bases, J shed 2 bases, and the junction held 8 bases outside the gene matches. The CDR3 region is CASSSSTGPNTEAFF. CDR3 coding DNA: TGTGCCAGCAGTAGTTCGACAGGGCCAAACACTGAAGCTTTCTTT.